A selection of T cell receptor beta chains follows, all from one sample in a study of blood T cell repertoires in COVID-19. Produced via immunoSEQ multiplex PCR; TCRdb's table is partial and in-frame only. Altogether 140,000 or so clones are present, over 70% being singletons, with the ten largest covering over 8.5%. Sequencing was performed on peripheral blood. These receptors all stem from a man aged 45-65 years with active or convalescent COVID-19. Both conserved end residues are part of each CDR3. A D gene is named only where the DNA matches it firmly. Clone size is given for some rows only: seen once, a few or many times, or a class if the clone is expanded.

D: TRBD1; size: few; V: TRBV27; J: TRBJ1-4; CDR3: CASSPDRGGTTNEKLFF; DNA: TGTGCCAGCAGTCCGGACAGGGGAGGGACAACTAATGAAAAACTGTTTTTT
D: TRBD2; size: NA; V: TRBV5-4; J: TRBJ2-5; CDR3: CASSFGPSGTPGETQYF; DNA: TGTGCCAGCAGCTTCGGGCCTAGCGGGACCCCGGGGGAGACCCAGTACTTC
D: NA; size: NA; V: TRBV5-6; J: TRBJ1-5; CDR3: CASSSGGGLSNQPQHF; DNA: TGTGCCAGCAGCTCCGGGGGGGGCCTAAGCAATCAGCCCCAGCATTTT
D: NA; size: NA; V: TRBV5-1; J: TRBJ1-2; CDR3: CASSSLGVDLFGYTF; DNA: TGCGCCAGCAGCTCCCTAGGGGTGGATCTGTTTGGCTACACCTTC
D: NA; size: NA; V: TRBV30; J: TRBJ1-1; CDR3: CAWTLGGGTEAFF; DNA: TGTGCCTGGACTTTGGGCGGGGGGACTGAAGCTTTCTTT
D: NA; size: NA; V: TRBV11-2; J: TRBJ2-7; CDR3: CASSSPWSSYEQYF; DNA: TGTGCCAGCAGCTCCCCCTGGAGCTCCTACGAGCAGTACTTC
D: NA; size: NA; V: TRBV3-1/TRBV3-2; J: TRBJ2-5; CDR3: CASSHGGPETQYF; DNA: TGTGCCAGCAGCCACGGGGGGCCGGAGACCCAGTACTTC
D: NA; size: NA; V: TRBV7-8; J: TRBJ2-7; CDR3: CASSLQENSYEQYF; DNA: TGTGCCAGCAGCTTACAAGAGAACTCCTACGAGCAGTACTTC
D: NA; size: NA; V: TRBV12-5; J: TRBJ1-1; CDR3: CASEPGGSTEAFF; DNA: TGTGCTAGTGAGCCGGGCGGGAGCACTGAAGCTTTCTTT
D: NA; size: NA; V: TRBV2; J: TRBJ2-6; CDR3: CASTLDSPSRANVLTF; DNA: TGTGCCAGCACCCTGGACAGCCCCTCTCGGGCCAACGTCCTGACTTTC
D: NA; size: NA; V: TRBV14; J: TRBJ2-5; CDR3: CASSQMDWWRAETQYF; DNA: TGTGCCAGCAGCCAAATGGACTGGTGGAGGGCGGAGACCCAGTACTTC
D: NA; size: NA; V: TRBV7-9; J: TRBJ1-4; CDR3: CASSLADGGGGEKLFF; DNA: TGTGCCAGCAGCTTAGCGGACGGTGGGGGAGGTGAAAAACTGTTTTTT
D: NA; size: NA; V: TRBV11-3; J: TRBJ2-1; CDR3: CASSPDSSYNEQFF; DNA: TGTGCCAGCAGCCCGGACAGTTCCTACAATGAGCAGTTCTTC
D: TRBD1; size: NA; V: TRBV28; J: TRBJ2-7; CDR3: CASSPPYLRGLSYEQYF; DNA: TGTGCCAGCAGTCCCCCATATCTCAGGGGGCTATCCTACGAGCAGTACTTC
D: NA; size: NA; V: TRBV2; J: TRBJ2-1; CDR3: CASRGLRAYNEQFF; DNA: TGTGCCAGCCGAGGGCTAAGGGCCTACAATGAGCAGTTCTTC
D: NA; size: NA; V: TRBV19; J: TRBJ1-2; CDR3: CASSRDSRSDYGYTF; DNA: TGTGCCAGTAGTCGCGACAGTAGAAGCGACTATGGCTACACCTTC
D: NA; size: NA; V: TRBV5-1; J: TRBJ2-3; CDR3: CASSRGSTDTQYF; DNA: TGCGCCAGCAGCCGAGGAAGCACAGATACGCAGTATTTT
D: NA; size: once; V: TRBV6-2/TRBV6-3; J: TRBJ2-1; CDR3: CASSQGHYNEQFF; DNA: TGTGCCAGCAGTCAGGGACACTACAATGAGCAGTTCTTC
D: NA; size: once; V: TRBV4-1; J: TRBJ2-7; CDR3: CASSQARAGPYEQYF; DNA: TGCGCCAGCAGCCAAGCCCGGGCAGGGCCCTACGAGCAGTACTTC
D: NA; size: NA; V: TRBV25-1; J: TRBJ2-6; CDR3: CASSGLKSRANVLTF; DNA: TGTGCCAGCAGTGGACTTAAAAGTCGGGCCAACGTCCTGACTTTC
D: NA; size: NA; V: TRBV11-2; J: TRBJ1-1; CDR3: CAIGAGENTEAFF; DNA: TGTGCAATAGGGGCGGGGGAGAACACTGAAGCTTTCTTT
D: NA; size: NA; V: TRBV5-6; J: TRBJ1-3; CDR3: CASSPVGLRGNTIYF; DNA: TGTGCCAGCAGCCCGGTCGGCCTGAGGGGAAACACCATATATTTT
D: NA; size: NA; V: TRBV4-2; J: TRBJ2-7; CDR3: CASSQVRGYEQYF; DNA: TGTGCCAGCAGCCAAGTCAGGGGTTACGAGCAGTACTTC
D: TRBD2; size: NA; V: TRBV19; J: TRBJ2-5; CDR3: CASSSLAGEGETQYF; DNA: TGTGCCAGTAGTTCTCTAGCGGGAGAGGGGGAGACCCAGTACTTC
D: TRBD2; size: NA; V: TRBV11-3; J: TRBJ2-1; CDR3: CASSLLAGAIMDEQFF; DNA: TGTGCCAGCAGCTTACTAGCGGGAGCCATCATGGATGAGCAGTTCTTC
D: TRBD2; size: NA; V: TRBV9; J: TRBJ2-1; CDR3: CASSVSTGGPMRQFF; DNA: TGTGCCAGCAGCGTATCAACGGGAGGGCCGATGAGGCAGTTCTTC
D: NA; size: NA; V: TRBV27; J: TRBJ1-5; CDR3: CASSLLGHQPQHF; DNA: TGTGCCAGCAGTTTACTGGGGCATCAGCCCCAGCATTTT